Listed here is a single TCR beta chain. Its specificity is unknown. This entry is derived from a study of CD8 T cells in ankylosing spondylitis. Study results and limitations: What seemed typical of ankylosing spondylitis blood was a TCR beta motif built from about 8 highly homologous variants.

Germline lookup yields CDR1 SGDLS and CDR2 YYNGEE. Losses at the gene ends were 7 bases for V and 7 bases for J; bases not matched to a gene: 10. The CDR3 totals 15 residues. TCRdb reprocessed the 5' RACE reads with MiXCR, giving one entry per CDR3 protein. The data contain approximately 140,000 distinct CDR3 sequences, 17% of them singletons. The receptor's source is a male donor with ankylosing spondylitis. The material sequenced was blood, either unsorted or a sorted T cell fraction (not recorded which). This chain uses TRBV9 with TRBJ2-1; TRBD2 matches at 11 bases. The CDR3 DNA follows: TGTGCCAGCGGGAATAGCGGGAGGGCCAAGAATGAGCAGTTCTTC. Residues: CASGNSGRAKNEQFF.